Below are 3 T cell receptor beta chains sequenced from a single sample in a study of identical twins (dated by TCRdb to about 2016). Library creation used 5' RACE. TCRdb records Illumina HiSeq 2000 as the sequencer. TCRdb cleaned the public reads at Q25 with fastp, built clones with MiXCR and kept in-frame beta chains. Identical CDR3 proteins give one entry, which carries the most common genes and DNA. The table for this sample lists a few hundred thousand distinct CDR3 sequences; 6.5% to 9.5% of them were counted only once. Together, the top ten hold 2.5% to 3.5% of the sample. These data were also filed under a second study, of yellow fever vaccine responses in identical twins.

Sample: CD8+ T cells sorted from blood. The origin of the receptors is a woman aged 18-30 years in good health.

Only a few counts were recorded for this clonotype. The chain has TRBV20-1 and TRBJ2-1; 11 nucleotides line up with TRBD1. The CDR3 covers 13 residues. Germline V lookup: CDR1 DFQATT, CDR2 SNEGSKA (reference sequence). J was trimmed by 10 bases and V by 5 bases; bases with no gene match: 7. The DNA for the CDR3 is TGCAGTGCTGCGGACAGGGGGCTCTGGGAGCAGTTCTTC. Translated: CSAADRGLWEQFF.

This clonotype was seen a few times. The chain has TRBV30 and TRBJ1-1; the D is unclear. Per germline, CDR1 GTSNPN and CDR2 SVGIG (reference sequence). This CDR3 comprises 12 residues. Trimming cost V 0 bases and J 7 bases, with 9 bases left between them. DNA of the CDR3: TGTGCCTGGAGTGTAAGCGTAAATGAAGCTTTCTTT. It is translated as CAWSVSVNEAFF.

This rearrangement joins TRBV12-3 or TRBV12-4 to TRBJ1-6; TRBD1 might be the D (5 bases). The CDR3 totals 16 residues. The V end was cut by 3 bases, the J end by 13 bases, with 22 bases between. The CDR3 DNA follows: TGTGCCAGCAGTTTTGTTATCGGAACAGAAGGGACTCCCCTCCACTTT. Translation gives CASSFVIGTEGTPLHF.